This T cell receptor (beta chain) was sequenced during a study of blood T cell repertoires in COVID-19. V was shortened by 2 bases and J by 0 bases, with 9 bases between the two germline ends. The CDR3 sequence is 15 residues long. From germline, CDR1 is SGHTA and CDR2 FQGTGA. TCRdb's copy holds only in-frame clones and misses some; the assay was immunoSEQ multiplex PCR. The sample consists of 290,000 or so clones, roughly 80% of them appearing once. The receptor comes from a man between 35 and 55 years old who had been exposed to COVID-19. The sample comprised PBMCs or T cells enriched from blood (not recorded which). The genes are TRBV7-3 and TRBJ2-3, with D maybe TRBD2 (5 bases). The CDR3 DNA follows: TGTGCCAGCAGCTTAGCTAGCAGTAGCACAGATACGCAGTATTTT. This gives the protein CASSLASSSTDTQYF. Combining the CDR3 with reference TRBV7-3 and TRBJ2-3 gives the whole variable domain GAGVSQTPSNKVTEKGKYVELRCDPISGHTALYWYRQSLGQGPEFLIYFQGTGAADDSGLPNDRFFAVRPEGSVSTLKIQRTERGDSAVYLCASSLASSSTDTQYFGPGTRLTVL.